This TCR beta chain was identified in a study of blood T cell repertoires in COVID-19. Overall study: The cDNA or gDNA used as material had been derived from T cells, B-cell-depleted T cells, or PBMCs.

Measured with immunoSEQ multiplex PCR; TCRdb has only the in-frame clones, and not every one. Here the sample spans about 370,000 clones, 70% to 90% being singletons. This sequence originates from a woman between 25 and 40 years old with COVID-19, enrolled during active disease. The sequencing input was peripheral blood.

The CDR3 is CASSYSPSMNTEAFF. The CDR3 DNA follows: TGTGCCAGCAGTTACTCCCCATCTATGAACACTGAAGCTTTCTTT. The rearrangement joins TRBV6-5 to TRBJ1-1; no definite D call. This CDR3 is 15 amino acids long. Trimming took off 0 bases at V and 0 bases at J, with 8 bases between the two ends. From germline, CDR1 is MNHEY and CDR2 SVGAGI.